At least ten counts were recorded for the clone carrying this TCR beta chain. Its antigen is not known. The data are from a study of molecular identifiers for immune sequencing clone quantification. For the study at large: Naive CD8 RNA (20,000 or 100,000 cells) was divided into five aliquots, with four sequenced. Overall study findings and caveats: In cases of identical TCR molecules sharing a barcode, highly expanded clone sizes could be underestimated.

TCRdb ran MiXCR on the PCR reads and lists one entry per CDR3 protein. The sample consists of 40,000 to 45,000 distinct CDR3 sequences, roughly 19% of them appearing once. Sample: naive CD8+ T cells from blood, with Jurkat cell RNA spiked in. Subset indicated: FACS-sorted CD8+CD4-CCR7+CD45RA+ naive T cells. The receptor was isolated from a human donor in good health. Some libraries in this study had Jurkat cell RNA spiked in.

Written as DNA, the CDR3 is TGTGCCAGCAGTTTATTAGCGACAGATAAAGAGACCCAGTACTTC. This translates into CASSLLATDKETQYF. V and J are TRBV27 and TRBJ2-5; D tentatively fits TRBD1 or TRBD2 (5 bases each). The CDR3 length is 15 residues. Trimming removed 1 base from V and 3 bases from J, with 12 bases in between. Germline V gives CDR1 MNHEY, CDR2 SMNVEV (reference sequence).